The 20 T cell receptor beta chains reported below all come from one sample, sequenced in a study of cytomegalovirus exposure and HLA in healthy donors. Researchers ran the PCR with 60 Vbeta and 13 Jbeta primers. This table comes from immunoSEQ multiplex PCR, and its TCRdb copy is limited to in-frame clones, with some not included. The sample lists some 180,000 clones, roughly 10% occurring once. Sequencing was done on a sample of PBMCs. The origin of the receptors is a woman in her twenties or thirties in good health and CMV-seropositive.

The chain has TRBV18 and TRBJ2-4; no firm D call. The CDR3 consists of 14 residues. Germline-derived CDR1 and CDR2 are KGHSH and LQKENI. The V gene lost 0 bases and the J gene lost 8 bases, with 11 bases spanning the gap. The CDR3 region is CASSPPRMQDIQYF. The CDR3 DNA is TGTGCCAGCTCACCACCTCGGATGCAGGACATTCAGTACTTC.

This chain connects TRBV5-1 to TRBJ1-3, with a weak D call TRBD1 (5 bases). Trimming left V 4 bases short and J 0 bases short, with 14 bases between. The CDR3 runs to 16 residues. CDR1 and CDR2 (germline): SGHRS, YFSETQ. This CDR3 reads CASSPDGAISGNTIYF. The CDR3 coding sequence is TGCGCCAGCAGCCCCGATGGGGCTATCTCTGGAAACACCATATATTTT. Variable domain in full (rest from reference TRBV5-1 and TRBJ1-3): KAGVTQTPRYLIKTRGQQVTLSCSPISGHRSVSWYQQTPGQGLQFLFEYFSETQRNKGNFPGRFSGRQFSNSRSEMNVSTLELGDSALYLCASSPDGAISGNTIYFGEGSWLTVV.

V gene TRBV5-4 combines with J gene TRBJ2-6; perhaps TRBD1 as D (5 bases). The CDR3 runs 17 residues. Trimming stripped 0 bases from V and 3 bases from J, with 13 bases between. Germline-derived CDR1 and CDR2 are SGHNT and YYREEE (reference sequence). The CDR3 here is CASSLGNVDIGANVLTF. The CDR3 DNA reads TGTGCCAGCAGCTTGGGGAATGTGGACATTGGGGCCAACGTCCTGACTTTC.

A few counts support this clone. The rearrangement links TRBV10-1 to TRBJ2-5; 9 nucleotides match TRBD1. The CDR3 sequence is 14 residues long. CDR1 and CDR2 (germline): WNHNN, SYGVQD (reference sequence). The trim removed 7 bases at V and 3 bases at J, leaving 6 bases unmatched. Here the CDR3 DNA reads TGCGCCAGCACCGGACGGACAGGGGAAGAGACCCAGTACTTC. As protein: CASTGRTGEETQYF.

This clone was counted at least ten times. V usage is TRBV2 and J usage is TRBJ2-3; D gene unclear. V lost 4 bases, J lost 4 bases, and 6 bases lay in between. This CDR3 is 12 amino acids long. From germline, CDR1 is SNHLY and CDR2 FYNNEI. CDR3 bases: TGTGCCAGCAGTGTCAGCGCAGATACGCAGTATTTT. It specifies CASSVSADTQYF.

The genes are TRBV2 and TRBJ2-1; a weak D match, TRBD2 (5 bases). The CDR3 sequence is 14 residues long. V was cut by 7 bases and J by 6 bases, with 16 bases left in between. Germline assignment: CDR1 SNHLY and CDR2 FYNNEI. CDR3 bases: TGTGCCAGCACCCCCGTACTAGGTGGCAATGAGCAGTTCTTC. Residues: CASTPVLGGNEQFF.

This CDR3 reads CASSGSGGRNYGYTF. The CDR3 DNA is TGTGCCAGCAGTGGCTCAGGGGGGAGAAACTATGGCTACACCTTC. The J gene is TRBJ1-2, the V gene TRBV6-1; the match to TRBD1 covers 7 bases. The CDR3 extends over 15 amino acids. Germline CDR1 reads MNHNS; CDR2 reads SASEGT. Germline trimming cut 4 bases from V and 2 bases from J; bases unmatched to any gene: 7.

The chain is built from TRBV10-3 and TRBJ1-3, with a possible D match to TRBD1 (5 bases). The V and J ends lost 6 bases and 3 bases respectively, with 12 bases between them. The CDR3 is 14 residues long. Germline CDR1 is ENHRY and CDR2 is SYGVKD. CDR3 protein: CAIREQGLGNTIYF. The CDR3 DNA reads TGTGCCATCAGGGAGCAGGGTCTTGGAAACACCATATATTTT.

This chain links TRBV2 with TRBJ1-1; 8 bases agree with TRBD1. CDR3 length: 15 amino acids. Trimming removed 1 base from V and 5 bases from J; junction bases left unmatched: 6. Germline assignment: CDR1 SNHLY and CDR2 FYNNEI. The CDR3 DNA reads as TGTGCCAGCAGTGAAGAGCGACAGGGGAGGACTGAAGCTTTCTTT. Translation gives CASSEERQGRTEAFF.

This clone showed up just a few times. V gene TRBV30 combines with J gene TRBJ2-7; 9 nucleotides agree with TRBD1. This CDR3 spans 11 amino acids. CDR1 and CDR2 (germline): GTSNPN, SVGIG (reference sequence). With 8 bases clipped from V and 6 bases from J, the junction kept 5 bases outside the gene matches. CDR3 bases: TGTGCCCACGGACAGGGGAGCGAGCAGTACTTC. This encodes CAHGQGSEQYF. Supplemented by reference TRBV30 and TRBJ2-7, the full variable domain reads SQTIHQWPATLVQPVGSPLSLECTVEGTSNPNLYWYRQAAGRGLQLLFYSVGIGQISSEVPQNLSASRPQDRQFILSSKKLLLSDSGFYLCAHGQGSEQYFGPGTRLTVT.

The chain links TRBV4-2 to TRBJ1-1; tentatively, D is TRBD1 (5 bases). CDR3 length: 16 residues. Trimming pared 0 bases from V and 5 bases from J, leaving 16 bases between. Germline CDR1 reads LGHNA; CDR2 reads YNFKEQ. In nucleotides, the CDR3 is TGTGCCAGCAGCCAAGAAGTTATCGGGGCGGGGACTGAAGCTTTCTTT. Translated, it gives CASSQEVIGAGTEAFF.

V is TRBV7-2 and J is TRBJ2-3; tentatively, D is TRBD2 (5 bases). The V end lost 0 bases, the J end lost 9 bases, and 7 bases lay between the germline ends. The CDR3 has 12 amino acids. In germline, CDR1 is SGHTA, CDR2 FQGNSA. CDR3 nucleotides: TGTGCCAGCAGCTTAGCCGGGATGACGCAGTATTTT. It specifies CASSLAGMTQYF.

The rearrangement joins TRBV9 to TRBJ1-1, with a weak D call TRBD1 (6 bases). The germline V gene has CDR1 SGDLS and CDR2 YYNGEE. Trimming removed 1 base from V and 3 bases from J, with 16 bases in between. The CDR3 spans 16 residues. This CDR3 is CASSVTGLGGDTEAFF. The CDR3 DNA follows: TGTGCCAGCAGCGTAACGGGTCTAGGGGGTGACACTGAAGCTTTCTTT.

This clone turned up a few times. The rearrangement joins TRBV30 to TRBJ2-2; D might be TRBD2 (5 bases). The CDR3 spans 13 residues. V shed 4 bases and J shed 2 bases, with 8 bases lying between them. Germline V gives CDR1 GTSNPN, CDR2 SVGIG (reference sequence). Here the CDR3 DNA reads TGTGCCTGGAACGAGGGAAACACCGGGGAGCTGTTTTTT. Translated: CAWNEGNTGELFF.

The chain's CDR3 is CASGLNPSGTIYEQYF. The DNA for the CDR3 is TGTGCTAGTGGTTTGAACCCTAGCGGGACGATCTACGAGCAGTACTTC. The chain has TRBV12-5 and TRBJ2-5; 9 bases are shared with TRBD2. The end of the DNA fits TRBJ2-7 better, so the J call may be wrong. The CDR3 is 16 amino acids. The germline V gene has CDR1 LGHNT and CDR2 FRNRAP.

This clone was seen a few times. The rearrangement joins TRBV5-1 to TRBJ2-5; D ambiguous. CDR3 length: 13 residues. Germline loops: CDR1 SGHRS, CDR2 YFSETQ. V shed 4 bases and J shed 2 bases, with 9 bases lying between them. CDR3 amino acids: CASSQRVQETQYF. DNA of the CDR3: TGCGCCAGCAGCCAACGAGTACAAGAGACCCAGTACTTC.

This clone was counted only a few times. V and J are TRBV5-4 and TRBJ1-2, with 7 bases identical to TRBD1. With V trimmed by 4 bases and J by 1 base, 1 base remained unmatched. This CDR3 comprises 13 residues. CDR1 is SGHNT, CDR2 YYREEE, per germline (reference sequence). This CDR3 is CASSRDSNYGYTF. In DNA form, the CDR3 reads TGTGCCAGCAGCCGGGACAGTAACTATGGCTACACCTTC.

This clone was observed a handful of times. The rearrangement uses TRBV21-1 and TRBJ2-7; TRBD1 was called by the table and not checked on the DNA. TRBV21-1 is recorded as a pseudogene. The CDR3 runs 17 residues. The chain's CDR3 is CASSKSLTGGAYYEQYF. The CDR3 coding sequence is TGTGCCAGCAGCAAATCACTCACAGGGGGCGCTTACTACGAGCAGTACTTC.

This clone was seen only a few times. This chain links TRBV5-1 with TRBJ2-2; D perhaps matches TRBD2 (6 bases). CDR1 and CDR2 from the germline V gene are SGHRS and YFSETQ. The CDR3 is 16 residues long. DNA for the CDR3: TGCGCGACCTGGGGAGGCGGGACGTCGAACACCGGGGAGCTGTTTTTT. As protein: CATWGGGTSNTGELFF.

The sample holds a few counts of this clone. The chain employs TRBV6-5 and TRBJ1-2, with TRBD1 identical over 7 bases. Trimming cost V 7 bases and J 4 bases; bases outside gene matches: 9. In germline, CDR1 is MNHEY, CDR2 SVGAGI. The CDR3 has 14 amino acids. The CDR3: CASTVNRDSYGYTF. CDR3 nucleotide sequence: TGTGCCAGCACTGTCAACCGGGACAGCTATGGCTACACCTTC.